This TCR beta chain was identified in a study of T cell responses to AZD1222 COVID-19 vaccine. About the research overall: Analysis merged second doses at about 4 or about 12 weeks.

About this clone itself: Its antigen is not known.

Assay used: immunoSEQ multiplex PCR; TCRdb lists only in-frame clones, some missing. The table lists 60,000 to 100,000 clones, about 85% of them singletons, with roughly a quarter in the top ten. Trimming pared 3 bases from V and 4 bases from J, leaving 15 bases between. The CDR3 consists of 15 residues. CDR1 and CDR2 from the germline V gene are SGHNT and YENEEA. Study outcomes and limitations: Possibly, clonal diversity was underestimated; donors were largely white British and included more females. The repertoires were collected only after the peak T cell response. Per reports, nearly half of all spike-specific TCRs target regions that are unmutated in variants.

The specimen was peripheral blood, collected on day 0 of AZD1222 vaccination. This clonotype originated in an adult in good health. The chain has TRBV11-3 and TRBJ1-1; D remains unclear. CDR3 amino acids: CASSFLGEGITEAFF. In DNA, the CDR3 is TGTGCCAGCAGCTTCCTCGGGGAAGGTATCACTGAAGCTTTCTTT.